Listed here are 16 T cell receptor beta chains from one sample, sequenced in a study of identical twins (dated by TCRdb to the mid-2010s). Library prep was done by 5' RACE. The listed sequencing device is Illumina HiSeq 2000. TCRdb took the public reads, trimmed them with fastp at Q25, ran MiXCR for clone calling and kept in-frame beta chains. Under each unique CDR3 protein, matching rows form one entry showing the most common genes and DNA. The table for this sample lists a few hundred thousand distinct CDR3 sequences; 24% of them were counted only once. The biggest ten clones account for roughly 2.8% of the sample. This sample also belongs to another study, concerning T cells expressing NK-cell markers.

Sequenced material: CD4+ T cells sorted from blood. The receptors come from a young woman in good health.

The CDR3 region is CASGSPSRGNQPQHF. The CDR3 nucleotides read TGTGCTAGTGGTTCCCCATCGCGTGGCAATCAGCCCCAGCATTTT. The chain has TRBV12-5 and TRBJ1-5, with no clear D. Germline-derived CDR1 and CDR2 are LGHNT and FRNRAP. Trimming removed 4 bases from V and 2 bases from J, with 12 bases in between. This CDR3 spans 15 amino acids.

Concerning this clonotype: A read error may be the cause here, since a much bigger clone is one base away. The genes are TRBV12-3 or TRBV12-4 and TRBJ2-5, with 12 bases that match TRBD2. The CDR3 runs 18 residues. The CDR3 loop is CACSLVGGTSGSRETQYF. CDR3 DNA sequence: TGTGCCTGCAGTTTAGTAGGGGGGACTAGCGGGTCCCGGGAGACCCAGTACTTC.

The chain recombines TRBV7-8 with TRBJ1-2; a possible D gene is TRBD1 (5 bases). The CDR3 loop spans 14 amino acids. V gave up 0 bases and J gave up 3 bases, with 8 bases separating them. Germline assignment: CDR1 SGHVS and CDR2 FQNEAQ. For the CDR3, the DNA is TGTGCCAGCAGCTTAGCCAGGGTGGACTATGGCTACACCTTC. It codes for CASSLARVDYGYTF. Supplemented by reference TRBV7-8 and TRBJ1-2, the full variable domain reads GAGVSQSPRYKVAKRGQDVALRCDPISGHVSLFWYQQALGQGPEFLTYFQNEAQLDKSGLPSDRFFAERPEGSVSTLKIQRTQQEDSAVYLCASSLARVDYGYTFGSGTRLTVV.

This clonotype appeared a few times. This chain connects TRBV30 to TRBJ2-2; D is ambiguous. The germline V gene has CDR1 GTSNPN and CDR2 SVGIG (reference sequence). The V gene lost 2 bases and the J gene lost 4 bases, with 14 bases spanning the gap. The CDR3 sequence is 15 residues long. The CDR3 DNA reads TGTGCCTGGAGTTTGAGGTTACTGAGCACCGGGGAGCTGTTTTTT. It yields the protein CAWSLRLLSTGELFF.

This clonotype was counted a few times. The chain is built from TRBV7-2 and TRBJ2-1; D is perhaps TRBD2 (5 bases). V was cut by 4 bases and J by 10 bases, with 23 bases left in between. The CDR3 covers 16 residues. Germline-derived CDR1 and CDR2 are SGHTA and FQGNSA. The CDR3, as DNA: TGTGCCAGCAGCTCTGAGGGATGGGCCCCAAAATGGGAGCAGTTCTTC. Protein sequence: CASSSEGWAPKWEQFF.

The chain links TRBV19 to TRBJ2-5, with D perhaps being TRBD1 or TRBD2 (5 bases each). V was trimmed by 10 bases and J by 1 base, leaving 22 bases between them. The germline V gene has CDR1 LNHDA and CDR2 SQIVND (reference sequence). The CDR3 is 16 amino acids. The DNA for the CDR3 is TGTGCCACCTCAAGAGGGGTTTGGGGAACCCAAGAGACCCAGTACTTC. Protein sequence: CATSRGVWGTQETQYF.

This clonotype was picked up one time. The chain combines TRBV6-1 with TRBJ1-2; tentative D call: TRBD1 (6 bases). Looked up from germline, CDR1 is MNHNS and CDR2 is SASEGT. The CDR3 spans 15 residues. Trimming took 3 bases from V and 2 from J, leaving 13 bases between them. CDR3 protein: CASSEWGQRNYGYTF. CDR3 nucleotide sequence: TGTGCCAGCAGTGAGTGGGGGCAGCGGAACTATGGCTACACCTTC.

The chain uses TRBV6-2 or TRBV6-3 and TRBJ2-5, with TRBD2 matching over 9 bases. Germline-derived CDR1 and CDR2 are MNHEY and SVGEGT. This CDR3 is built from 18 residues. V gave up 2 bases and J gave up 5 bases; unmatched junction bases: 15. The CDR3 sequence: CASSYNSFIAGVDETQYF. CDR3 sequence (DNA): TGTGCCAGCAGTTACAATTCTTTCATAGCGGGAGTAGATGAGACCCAGTACTTC.

This chain joins TRBV18 and TRBJ1-5, with D possibly matching TRBD1 (5 bases). Germline V gene data show CDR1 as KGHSH and CDR2 as LQKENI. The CDR3 has 13 residues. V dropped 4 bases and J dropped 3 bases, with 7 bases sitting between them. CDR3 loop: CASSRGNNQPQHF. CDR3 nucleotides: TGTGCCAGCTCACGGGGGAACAATCAGCCCCAGCATTTT.

The rearrangement uses TRBV6-4 and TRBJ2-1; 13 nucleotides line up with TRBD2. V was pared by 4 bases and J by 8 bases, with 5 bases of the junction left unmatched. Germline V CDR1 and CDR2: MRHNA, SNTAGT. The CDR3 totals 15 residues. The CDR3 here is CASSAGTSGIYEQFF. The CDR3 DNA sequence: TGTGCCAGCAGTGCCGGGACTAGCGGGATCTATGAGCAGTTCTTC.

This clonotype has a handful of counts. This chain connects TRBV11-2 to TRBJ2-7; possibly TRBD1 or TRBD2 for D (5 bases each). This CDR3 region has 15 residues. Trimming pared 5 bases from V and 2 bases from J, leaving 16 bases between. The germline CDR1 and CDR2 sequences are SGHAT and FQNNGV. The CDR3 nucleotides are TGTGCCAGCAGCCAACAGGCCGCGGGCCCCTACGAGCAGTACTTC. Translation gives CASSQQAAGPYEQYF.

The chain combines TRBV5-6 with TRBJ1-4; the D gene is possibly TRBD1 (5 bases). The CDR3 is 14 amino acids. Germline V gene data show CDR1 as SGHDT and CDR2 as YYEEEE. V shed 6 bases and J shed 8 bases, with 17 bases lying between them. CDR3 protein: CASTHGTKEEKLFF. CDR3 coding DNA: TGTGCCAGCACCCACGGGACGAAGGAGGAAAAACTGTTTTTT.

Regarding this clonotype: The junction does not match germline at one end; this may be a read error. This chain uses TRBV12-3 or TRBV12-4 with TRBJ2-2; D possibly corresponds to TRBD2 (5 bases). The CDR3 runs 14 residues. The chain's CDR3 is CASSFGVPTGELSF. The CDR3 coding sequence is TGTGCCAGCAGTTTTGGGGTTCCCACCGGGGAGCTGTCTTTT.

With respect to this clonotype: Germline is not matched at one junction end, which may reflect a read error. The genes are TRBV10-3 and TRBJ2-3, with 8 bases matching TRBD1. The CDR3 extends over 14 amino acids. The germline V gene has CDR1 ENHRY and CDR2 SYGVKD. The CDR3 sequence is CAISQSGGADTQYF. The CDR3 coding sequence is TGTGCCATCAGTCAGTCAGGGGGCGCGGATACGCAGTATTTT.

This clonotype was seen more than once but under ten times. The rearrangement uses TRBV9 and TRBJ2-7; possibly TRBD2 for D (5 bases). Germline V gene lookup returns CDR1 SGDLS and CDR2 YYNGEE. Trimming took 0 bases from V and 1 from J, leaving 11 bases between them. The CDR3 extends over 15 amino acids. DNA of the CDR3: TGTGCCAGCAGCGTAGTGGGAGCCCCGTCCTACGAGCAGTACTTC. It is translated as CASSVVGAPSYEQYF.

This clonotype was counted between two and nine times. The genes are TRBV9 and TRBJ2-5; no definite D call. Per the germline V gene, CDR1 is SGDLS and CDR2 is YYNGEE. V was cut by 4 bases and J by 5 bases, with 12 bases left in between. The CDR3 has 13 amino acids. Here the CDR3 reads CASSPAVRETQYF. The CDR3 DNA reads as TGTGCCAGCAGCCCTGCGGTCCGGGAGACCCAGTACTTC. The whole variable domain, remainder taken from reference TRBV9 and TRBJ2-5, is DSGVTQTPKHLITATGQRVTLRCSPRSGDLSVYWYQQSLDQGLQFLIQYYNGEERAKGNILERFSAQQFPDLHSELNLSSLELGDSALYFCASSPAVRETQYFGPGTRLLVL.